These T cell receptor beta chains were read from a single sample in a study of human T cells and chemical hapten exposure. TCRdb re-analysed the RACE reads in MiXCR, keeping a single row per CDR3 protein. The profile shows around 110,000 distinct CDR3 sequences, around 11% of them singletons. Source: whole blood, taken in connection with sensitization to the hapten diphenylcyclopropenone (DPC). Receptors were obtained from a woman between 45 and 60 years old with alopecia areata. Some clones in this sample may be carry-over from other donors' samples. The CDR3 runs from the conserved cysteine through the conserved F or W. D genes are given only for firm matches. A row's size may be missing; if present it is once, few, many or a size class.

>NA|TRBV11-2|TRBJ1-1|NA
CASSSLRGLNTEAFF
TGTGCCAGCAGCTCACTACGGGGCCTGAACACTGAAGCTTTCTTT
>NA|TRBV24-1|TRBJ1-4|few
CATSDSTEGITNEKLFF
TGTGCCACCAGTGATTCGACGGAGGGCATAACTAATGAAAAACTGTTTTTT
>NA|TRBV6-5|TRBJ1-2|NA
CASRVQGNPRIKYGYTF
TGTGCCAGCAGGGTCCAGGGGAATCCTCGGATTAAGTATGGCTACACCTTC
>NA|TRBV2|TRBJ1-5|NA
CASNLAHQPQHF
TGTGCCAGCAACTTGGCCCATCAGCCCCAGCATTTT
>TRBD2|TRBV5-1|TRBJ2-3|many
CASSPGTTSTDTQYF
TGCGCCAGCAGTCCCGGGACTACTAGCACAGATACGCAGTATTTT
>NA|TRBV6-6|TRBJ1-2|few
CASSYARGEGHGYTF
TGTGCCAGCAGCTACGCCCGGGGGGAAGGGCATGGCTACACCTTC
>TRBD1|TRBV20-1|TRBJ1-1|NA
CSARVPGTVLMNTEAFF
TGCAGTGCTAGAGTCCCCGGGACAGTTCTGATGAACACTGAAGCTTTCTTT
>TRBD2|TRBV9|TRBJ2-5|NA
CASSVTSGIKTQYF
TGTGCCAGCAGCGTGACTAGCGGGATAAAGACCCAGTACTTC
>NA|TRBV6-2/TRBV6-3|TRBJ1-1|few
CASSKRDREAFF
TGTGCCAGCAGTAAACGCGACAGGGAAGCTTTCTTT
>NA|TRBV20-1|TRBJ2-7|few
CSARTDSYEQYF
TGCAGTGCGCGGACAGACTCCTACGAGCAGTACTTC
>NA|TRBV18|TRBJ2-5|many
CASSPVGGTQYF
TGTGCCAGCTCACCCGTCGGGGGGACCCAGTACTTC
>TRBD2|TRBV7-2|TRBJ2-3|few
CASSLGSGDVDTQYF
TGTGCCAGCAGCTTAGGTAGCGGGGACGTAGATACGCAGTATTTT
>TRBD1|TRBV20-1|TRBJ1-1|NA
CSARAGQEIEAFF
TGCAGTGCAAGGGCGGGACAGGAGATTGAAGCTTTCTTT
>NA|TRBV12-3/TRBV12-4|TRBJ1-2|many
CASSPYRANGYTF
TGTGCCAGCAGCCCTTACAGGGCTAATGGCTACACCTTC
>NA|TRBV9|TRBJ2-1|few
CASSVAGAYNEQFF
TGTGCCAGCAGCGTAGCCGGGGCCTACAATGAGCAGTTCTTC
>NA|TRBV7-2|TRBJ2-5|NA
CASSKDFQETQYF
TGTGCCAGCAGCAAGGACTTTCAAGAGACCCAGTACTTC
>NA|TRBV5-1|TRBJ2-7|NA
CASSLSGADEQYF
TGCGCCAGCAGCCTCTCAGGGGCTGACGAGCAGTACTTC
>TRBD1|TRBV29-1|TRBJ1-1|many
CSVEQGGTEAFF
TGCAGCGTTGAACAGGGGGGCACTGAAGCTTTCTTT
>NA|TRBV2|TRBJ2-7|NA
CASIRIGALIGEQYF
TGTGCCAGCATCCGAATAGGGGCCCTGATTGGCGAGCAGTACTTC